The rows below give T cell receptor beta chains drawn from one sample of a study of blood T cell repertoires in COVID-19. TCRdb's copy holds only in-frame clones and misses some; the assay was immunoSEQ multiplex PCR. The sample consists of some 120,000 clones, about 85% of them appearing once. The material sequenced was peripheral blood. These receptors originate from a man in his 70s with acute or convalescent COVID-19. Each CDR3 is given with its conserved first and last residue. Each record gives: V gene, CDR3 protein.

v_gene: TRBV4-1; CDR3aa: CASSQGREQFF
v_gene: TRBV2; CDR3aa: CASSQTGGRYSPLHF
v_gene: TRBV24-1; CDR3aa: CATSEQGVEKLFF
v_gene: TRBV11-2; CDR3aa: CASSLDLGASKEQYF
v_gene: TRBV2; CDR3aa: CASSGTDTQPQHF
v_gene: TRBV10-3; CDR3aa: CAISAGLGNTEAFF
v_gene: TRBV6-1; CDR3aa: CASSESGREKLFF
v_gene: TRBV9; CDR3aa: CASAVDGETQYF
v_gene: TRBV7-9; CDR3aa: CASSLAREQYF
v_gene: TRBV9; CDR3aa: CASSSDRSYEQYF
v_gene: TRBV5-1; CDR3aa: CASSSTGDSPYEQYF
v_gene: TRBV19; CDR3aa: CASSTAQGATGELFF
v_gene: TRBV6-5; CDR3aa: CASTLAGGSSYEQYF
v_gene: TRBV7-2; CDR3aa: CASSTGGQGATLFF
v_gene: TRBV19; CDR3aa: CASSYRLNQPQHF
v_gene: TRBV2; CDR3aa: CASSGQGSWEKLFF
v_gene: TRBV5-4; CDR3aa: CASSRRNLNYGYTF
v_gene: TRBV20-1; CDR3aa: CSASRVSADTQYF
v_gene: TRBV12-3/TRBV12-4; CDR3aa: CASSLARGQPQHF
v_gene: TRBV6-6; CDR3aa: CASGEVTGEPQPQHF
v_gene: TRBV7-2; CDR3aa: CASVDRLNTEAFF
v_gene: TRBV7-8; CDR3aa: CASSLVSGVNTGELFF
v_gene: TRBV27; CDR3aa: CASSQGLAKNIQYF
v_gene: TRBV5-4; CDR3aa: CASSLMMGGSSNSPLHF
v_gene: TRBV6-5; CDR3aa: CASSGGQAGNQPQHF
v_gene: TRBV30; CDR3aa: CAWRTQGTPNSPLHF
v_gene: TRBV9; CDR3aa: CASSPQLGLGNTIYF
v_gene: TRBV5-1; CDR3aa: CASSPGGVRETQYF
v_gene: TRBV9; CDR3aa: CASSPSRDYGYTF
v_gene: TRBV4-2; CDR3aa: CASSQDTSGATEQFF
v_gene: TRBV1; CDR3aa: CTSSQVGGYNEKLFF
v_gene: TRBV21-1; CDR3aa: CASSKIGRKGTSGGEYSTDTQYF
v_gene: TRBV27; CDR3aa: CASTNQGQSYGYTF
v_gene: TRBV12-3/TRBV12-4; CDR3aa: CASREDRDTQYF
v_gene: TRBV6-1; CDR3aa: CASSERPSAPRGYTF
v_gene: TRBV11-2; CDR3aa: CASSQEGAFF
v_gene: TRBV27; CDR3aa: CASQPWRISSYNEQFF
v_gene: TRBV11-2; CDR3aa: CASSSTGSYEQYF
v_gene: TRBV27; CDR3aa: CASSSRYEQYF
v_gene: TRBV4-1; CDR3aa: CASSQIGLQETQYF
v_gene: TRBV11-3; CDR3aa: CASSPGGGAAETQYF
v_gene: TRBV6-4; CDR3aa: CASSASGNYEQYF
v_gene: TRBV19; CDR3aa: CASRKTGTNEKLFF
v_gene: TRBV11-2; CDR3aa: CASSLVSEQYF
v_gene: TRBV6-5; CDR3aa: CASSMAYGYTF
v_gene: TRBV6-6; CDR3aa: CASSPNQDRGSNYGYTF
v_gene: TRBV20-1; CDR3aa: CSAGRGVEAFF
v_gene: TRBV15; CDR3aa: CATKDSAAGNTIYF